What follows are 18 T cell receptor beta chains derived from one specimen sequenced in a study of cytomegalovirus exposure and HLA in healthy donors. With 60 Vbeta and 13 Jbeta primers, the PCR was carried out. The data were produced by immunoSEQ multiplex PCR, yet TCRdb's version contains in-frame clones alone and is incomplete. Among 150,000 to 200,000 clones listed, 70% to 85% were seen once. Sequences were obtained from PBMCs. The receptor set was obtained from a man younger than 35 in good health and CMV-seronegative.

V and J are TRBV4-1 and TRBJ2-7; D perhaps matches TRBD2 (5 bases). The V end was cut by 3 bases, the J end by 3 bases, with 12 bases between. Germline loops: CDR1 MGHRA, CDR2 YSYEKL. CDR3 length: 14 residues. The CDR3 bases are TGCGCCAGCAGCCAGAGGACGGGAAGCTACGAGCAGTACTTC. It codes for CASSQRTGSYEQYF.

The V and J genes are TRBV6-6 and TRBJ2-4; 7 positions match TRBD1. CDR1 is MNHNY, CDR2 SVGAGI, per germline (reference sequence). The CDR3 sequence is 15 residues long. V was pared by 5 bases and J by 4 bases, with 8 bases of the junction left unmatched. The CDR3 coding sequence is TGTGCCAGCAGTCACGACAGGGTAGCAAAAAACATTCAGTACTTC. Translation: CASSHDRVAKNIQYF.

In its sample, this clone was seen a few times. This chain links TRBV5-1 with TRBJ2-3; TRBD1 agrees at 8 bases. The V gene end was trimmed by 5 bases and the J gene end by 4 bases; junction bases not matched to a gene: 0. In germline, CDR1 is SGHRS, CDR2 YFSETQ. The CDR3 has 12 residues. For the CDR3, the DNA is TGCGCCAGCAGGACAGGGGCAGATACGCAGTATTTT. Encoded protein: CASRTGADTQYF.

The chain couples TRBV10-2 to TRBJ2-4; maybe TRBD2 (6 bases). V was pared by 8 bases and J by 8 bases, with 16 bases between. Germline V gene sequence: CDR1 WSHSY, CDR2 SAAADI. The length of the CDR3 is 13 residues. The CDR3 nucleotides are TGCGCCAGCCGGGGAACTGGCGGGGACATTCAGTACTTC. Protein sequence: CASRGTGGDIQYF.

CDR3 in DNA: TGTGCCAGCAGCTTAAAGACTGGCACAGATACGCAGTATTTT. Translation: CASSLKTGTDTQYF. The chain employs TRBV7-9 and TRBJ2-3; the D is unclear. The length of the CDR3 is 14 residues. The germline gives CDR1 SEHNR, CDR2 FQNEAQ (reference sequence). Trimming removed 2 bases from V and 1 base from J, with 7 bases in between.

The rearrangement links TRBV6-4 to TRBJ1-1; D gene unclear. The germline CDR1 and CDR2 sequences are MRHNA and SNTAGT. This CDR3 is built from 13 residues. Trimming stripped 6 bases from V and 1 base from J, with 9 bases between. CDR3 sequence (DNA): TGTGCCAGCAGAAAAACAGAGAACACTGAAGCTTTCTTT. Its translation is CASRKTENTEAFF.

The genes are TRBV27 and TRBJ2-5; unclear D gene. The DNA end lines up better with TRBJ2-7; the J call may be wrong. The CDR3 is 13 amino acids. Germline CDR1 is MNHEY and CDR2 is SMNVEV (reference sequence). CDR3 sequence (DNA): TGTGCCAGCAGTTTTAGTGGCGGCTACGAGCAGTACTTC. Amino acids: CASSFSGGYEQYF.

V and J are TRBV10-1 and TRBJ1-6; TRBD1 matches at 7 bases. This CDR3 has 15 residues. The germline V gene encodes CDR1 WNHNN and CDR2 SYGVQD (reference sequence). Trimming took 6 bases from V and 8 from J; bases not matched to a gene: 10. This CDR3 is CASRGLGQVDSPLHF. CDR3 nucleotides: TGCGCCAGCAGAGGACTCGGACAGGTCGATTCACCCCTCCACTTT.

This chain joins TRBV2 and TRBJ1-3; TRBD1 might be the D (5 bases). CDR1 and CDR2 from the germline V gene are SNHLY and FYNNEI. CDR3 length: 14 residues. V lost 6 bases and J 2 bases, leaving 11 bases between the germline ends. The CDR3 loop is CASRPDSTGNTIYF. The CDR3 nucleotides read TGTGCCAGCAGACCTGACAGTACTGGAAACACCATATATTTT.

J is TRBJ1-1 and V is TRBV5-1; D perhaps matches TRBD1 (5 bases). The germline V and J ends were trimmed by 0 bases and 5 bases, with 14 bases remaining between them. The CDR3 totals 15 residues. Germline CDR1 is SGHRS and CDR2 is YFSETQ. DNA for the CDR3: TGCGCCAGCAGCTTGGTGCAGGGTCTGGGGACTGAAGCTTTCTTT. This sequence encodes CASSLVQGLGTEAFF. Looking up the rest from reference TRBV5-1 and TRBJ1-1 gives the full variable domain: KAGVTQTPRYLIKTRGQQVTLSCSPISGHRSVSWYQQTPGQGLQFLFEYFSETQRNKGNFPGRFSGRQFSNSRSEMNVSTLELGDSALYLCASSLVQGLGTEAFFGQGTRLTVV.

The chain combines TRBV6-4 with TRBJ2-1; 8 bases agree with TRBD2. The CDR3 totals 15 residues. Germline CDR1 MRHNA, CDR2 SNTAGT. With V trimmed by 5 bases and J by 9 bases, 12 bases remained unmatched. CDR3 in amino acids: CASSPSGGEVSEQFF. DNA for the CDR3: TGTGCCAGCAGTCCCAGCGGGGGAGAAGTTAGTGAGCAGTTCTTC.

CDR3 loop: CASSQGAGKETQYF. In DNA form, the CDR3 reads TGCGCCAGCAGCCAAGGGGCGGGAAAAGAGACCCAGTACTTC. The chain employs TRBV4-3 and TRBJ2-5; tentatively, D is TRBD2 (6 bases). V lost 1 base and J 3 bases, leaving 9 bases between the germline ends. This CDR3 is 14 amino acids long. Germline V gene lookup returns CDR1 LGHNA and CDR2 YSLEER.

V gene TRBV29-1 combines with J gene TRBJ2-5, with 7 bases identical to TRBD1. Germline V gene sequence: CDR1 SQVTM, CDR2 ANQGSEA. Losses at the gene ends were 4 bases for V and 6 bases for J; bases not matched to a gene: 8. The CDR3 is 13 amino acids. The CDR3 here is CSVGGGGLKTQYF. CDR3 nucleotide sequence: TGCAGCGTTGGAGGGGGCGGCTTGAAGACCCAGTACTTC.

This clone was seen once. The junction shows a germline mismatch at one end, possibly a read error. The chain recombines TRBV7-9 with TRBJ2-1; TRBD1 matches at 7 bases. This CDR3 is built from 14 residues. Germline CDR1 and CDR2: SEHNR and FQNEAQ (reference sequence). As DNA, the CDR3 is TGTTCCAGCAGCTTAGGTACAGGGGTGAATGAGCAGTTCTTC. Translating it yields CSSSLGTGVNEQFF.

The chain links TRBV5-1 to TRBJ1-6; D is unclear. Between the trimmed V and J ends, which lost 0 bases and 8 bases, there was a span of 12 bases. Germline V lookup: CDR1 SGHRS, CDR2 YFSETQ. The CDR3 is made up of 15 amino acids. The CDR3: CASSLGPGRHSPLHF. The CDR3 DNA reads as TGCGCCAGCAGCTTGGGACCGGGGAGGCATTCACCCCTCCACTTT.

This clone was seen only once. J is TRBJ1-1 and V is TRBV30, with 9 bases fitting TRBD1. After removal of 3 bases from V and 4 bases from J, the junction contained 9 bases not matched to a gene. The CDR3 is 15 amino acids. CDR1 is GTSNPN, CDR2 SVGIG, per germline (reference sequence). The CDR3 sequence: CAWSRQGGLGTEAFF. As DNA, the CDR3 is TGTGCCTGGAGCAGACAGGGGGGTTTAGGCACTGAAGCTTTCTTT.

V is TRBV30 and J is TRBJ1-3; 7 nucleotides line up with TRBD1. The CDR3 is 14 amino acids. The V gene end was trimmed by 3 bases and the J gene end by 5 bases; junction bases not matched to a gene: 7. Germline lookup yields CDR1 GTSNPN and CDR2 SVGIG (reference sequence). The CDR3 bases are TGTGCCTGGAGGGAGACAGGGTCGAGAAACACCATATATTTT. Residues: CAWRETGSRNTIYF.

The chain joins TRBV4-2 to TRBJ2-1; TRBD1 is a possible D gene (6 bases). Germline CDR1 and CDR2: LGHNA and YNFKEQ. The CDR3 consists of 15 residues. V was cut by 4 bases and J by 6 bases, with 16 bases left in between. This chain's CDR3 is CASSPSGVTLNEQFF. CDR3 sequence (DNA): TGTGCCAGCAGCCCTTCAGGGGTGACCCTCAATGAGCAGTTCTTC.